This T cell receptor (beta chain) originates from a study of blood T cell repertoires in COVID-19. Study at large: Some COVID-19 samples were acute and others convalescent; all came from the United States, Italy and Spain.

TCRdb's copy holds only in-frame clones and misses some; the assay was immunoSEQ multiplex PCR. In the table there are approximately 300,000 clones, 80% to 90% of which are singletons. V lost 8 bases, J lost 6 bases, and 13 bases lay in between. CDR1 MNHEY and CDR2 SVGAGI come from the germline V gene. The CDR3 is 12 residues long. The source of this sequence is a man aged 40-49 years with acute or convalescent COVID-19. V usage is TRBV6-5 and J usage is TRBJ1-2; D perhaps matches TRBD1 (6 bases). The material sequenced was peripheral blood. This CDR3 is CASEEGGNGYTF. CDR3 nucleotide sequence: TGTGCCAGCGAAGAAGGGGGAAATGGCTACACCTTC.